This T cell receptor (beta chain) is from a study of beta chain features in type 1 diabetes. A few counts support this clone. No antigen is known for it. Within the sample, other DNA sequences also encode this same CDR3. Study-level points and caveats: Healthy donors had naive, central memory and Treg TCRB repertoires that appeared less similar than those seen among patients. Type 1 diabetes patients had moderately but significantly shorter TCRB CDR3s in all four CD4+ subsets.

Via CD45RO/CCR7/CD25/CD127/CD95/CD27, cells of the CD4+ naive, central memory, regulatory and stem cell-like memory subsets were sorted. The investigators reverse transcribed all of the isolated RNA, so they sequenced expressed TCRB transcripts. Naive, central memory and regulatory T cell samples averaged about 3.57 million immunoSEQ reads each. Assay used: immunoSEQ multiplex PCR; TCRdb lists only in-frame clones, some missing. The data hold about 640,000 clones, with under 15% observed a single time. The sequenced sample was naive CD4+ T cells from blood. This clonotype originated in a young man with type 1 diabetes.

CDR3 in amino acids: CASSTRGDTEAFF. In DNA form, the CDR3 reads TGTGCCAGTAGTACCAGGGGTGACACTGAAGCTTTCTTT. The gene calls are TRBV19 and TRBJ1-1; maybe TRBD1 (6 bases). From germline, CDR1 is LNHDA and CDR2 SQIVND (reference sequence). This CDR3 region has 13 residues. Trimming left V 4 bases short and J 3 bases short, with 9 bases between.